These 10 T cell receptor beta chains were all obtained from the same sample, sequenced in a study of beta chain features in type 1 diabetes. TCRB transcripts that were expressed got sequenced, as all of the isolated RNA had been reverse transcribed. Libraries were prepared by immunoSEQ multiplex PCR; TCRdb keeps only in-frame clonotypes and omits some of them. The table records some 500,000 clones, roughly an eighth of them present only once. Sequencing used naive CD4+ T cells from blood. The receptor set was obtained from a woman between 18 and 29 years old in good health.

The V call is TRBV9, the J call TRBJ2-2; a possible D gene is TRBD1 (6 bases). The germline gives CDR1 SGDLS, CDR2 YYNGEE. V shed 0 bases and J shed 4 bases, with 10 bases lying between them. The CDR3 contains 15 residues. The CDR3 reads CASSVAGVGTGELFF. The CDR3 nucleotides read TGTGCCAGCAGCGTAGCAGGGGTCGGCACCGGGGAGCTGTTTTTT.

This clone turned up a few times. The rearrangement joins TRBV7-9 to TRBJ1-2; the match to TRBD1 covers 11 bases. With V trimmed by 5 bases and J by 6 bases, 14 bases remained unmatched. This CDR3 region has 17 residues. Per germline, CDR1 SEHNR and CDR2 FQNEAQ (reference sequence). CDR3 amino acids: CASSPQLGTGGDHGYTF. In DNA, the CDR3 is TGTGCCAGCAGCCCCCAGCTCGGGACAGGGGGTGACCATGGCTACACCTTC.

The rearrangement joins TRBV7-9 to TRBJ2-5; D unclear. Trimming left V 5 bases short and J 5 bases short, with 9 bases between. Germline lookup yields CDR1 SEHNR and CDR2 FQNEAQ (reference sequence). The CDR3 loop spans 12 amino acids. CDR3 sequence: CASSQIEETQYF. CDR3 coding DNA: TGTGCCAGCAGCCAGATCGAGGAGACCCAGTACTTC. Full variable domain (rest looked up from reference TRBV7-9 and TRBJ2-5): DTGVSQNPRHKITKRGQNVTFRCDPISEHNRLYWYRQTLGQGPEFLTYFQNEAQLEKSRLLSDRFSAERPKGSFSTLEIQRTEQGDSAMYLCASSQIEETQYFGPGTRLLVL.

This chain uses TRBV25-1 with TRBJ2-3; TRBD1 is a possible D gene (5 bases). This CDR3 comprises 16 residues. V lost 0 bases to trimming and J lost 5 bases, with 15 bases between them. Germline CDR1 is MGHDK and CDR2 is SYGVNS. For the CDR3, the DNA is TGTGCCAGCAGTGAATACCCCATAGGGGCCATAGATACGCAGTATTTT. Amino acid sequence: CASSEYPIGAIDTQYF.

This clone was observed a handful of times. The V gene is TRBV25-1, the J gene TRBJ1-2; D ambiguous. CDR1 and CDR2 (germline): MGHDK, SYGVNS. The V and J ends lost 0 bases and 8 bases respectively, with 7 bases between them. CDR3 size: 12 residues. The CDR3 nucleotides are TGTGCCAGCAGTGAATATAGAGGCGGCTACACCTTC. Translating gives CASSEYRGGYTF.

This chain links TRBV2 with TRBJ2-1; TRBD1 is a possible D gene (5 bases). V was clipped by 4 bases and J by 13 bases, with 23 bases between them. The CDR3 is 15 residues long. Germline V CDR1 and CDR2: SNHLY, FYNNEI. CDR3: CASSGSGQGSKAQFF. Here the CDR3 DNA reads TGTGCCAGCAGTGGGTCCGGGCAGGGATCGAAGGCACAGTTCTTC.

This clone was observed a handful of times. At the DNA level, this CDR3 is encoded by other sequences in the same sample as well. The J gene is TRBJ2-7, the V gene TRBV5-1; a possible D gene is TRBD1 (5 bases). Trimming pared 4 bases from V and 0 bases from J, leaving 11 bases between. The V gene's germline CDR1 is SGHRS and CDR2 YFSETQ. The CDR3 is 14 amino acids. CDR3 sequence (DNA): TGCGCCAGCAGCGTGCAGGGTGGCTCCTACGAGCAGTACGTC. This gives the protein CASSVQGGSYEQYV.

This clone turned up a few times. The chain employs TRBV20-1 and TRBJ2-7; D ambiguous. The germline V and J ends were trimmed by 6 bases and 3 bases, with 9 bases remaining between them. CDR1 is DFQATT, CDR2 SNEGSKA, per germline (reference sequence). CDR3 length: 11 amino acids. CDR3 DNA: TGCAGTGCCGTTATCAACTACGAGCAGTACGTC. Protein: CSAVINYEQYV.

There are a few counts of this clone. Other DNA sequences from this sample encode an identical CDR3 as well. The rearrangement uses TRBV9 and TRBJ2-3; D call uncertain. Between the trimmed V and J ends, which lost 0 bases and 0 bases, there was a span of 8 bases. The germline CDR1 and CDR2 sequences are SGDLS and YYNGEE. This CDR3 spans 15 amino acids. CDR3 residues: CASSVGAVSTDTQYF. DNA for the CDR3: TGTGCCAGCAGCGTAGGTGCGGTAAGCACAGATACGCAGTATTTT. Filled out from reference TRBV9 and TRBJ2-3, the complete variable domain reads DSGVTQTPKHLITATGQRVTLRCSPRSGDLSVYWYQQSLDQGLQFLIQYYNGEERAKGNILERFSAQQFPDLHSELNLSSLELGDSALYFCASSVGAVSTDTQYFGPGTRLTVL.

DNA for the CDR3: TGTGCCAGCAGCGCGGGGACAGGGGTGAACACCGGGGAGCTGTTTTTT. It specifies CASSAGTGVNTGELFF. This chain connects TRBV9 to TRBJ2-2; 10 bases fit TRBD1. The V gene's germline CDR1 is SGDLS and CDR2 YYNGEE. The J segment lost 1 base and the V segment lost 3 bases, leaving 3 bases of the junction unmatched. CDR3 length: 16 residues. The variable domain in full, completed from reference TRBV9 and TRBJ2-2, reads DSGVTQTPKHLITATGQRVTLRCSPRSGDLSVYWYQQSLDQGLQFLIQYYNGEERAKGNILERFSAQQFPDLHSELNLSSLELGDSALYFCASSAGTGVNTGELFFGEGSRLTVL.